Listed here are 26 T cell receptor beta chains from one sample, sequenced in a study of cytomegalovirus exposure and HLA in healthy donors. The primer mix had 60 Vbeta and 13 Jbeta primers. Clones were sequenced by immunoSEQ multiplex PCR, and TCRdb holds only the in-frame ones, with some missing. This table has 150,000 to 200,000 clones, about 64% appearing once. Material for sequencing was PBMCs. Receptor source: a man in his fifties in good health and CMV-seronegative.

The CDR3 sequence: CASSLSNTQYF. DNA of the CDR3: TGCGCCAGCAGCTTGTCAAATACGCAGTATTTT. This chain connects TRBV5-1 to TRBJ2-3; no firm D call. CDR1 and CDR2 from the germline V gene are SGHRS and YFSETQ. The CDR3 has 11 residues. Trimming cost V 1 base and J 7 bases, with 4 bases left between them.

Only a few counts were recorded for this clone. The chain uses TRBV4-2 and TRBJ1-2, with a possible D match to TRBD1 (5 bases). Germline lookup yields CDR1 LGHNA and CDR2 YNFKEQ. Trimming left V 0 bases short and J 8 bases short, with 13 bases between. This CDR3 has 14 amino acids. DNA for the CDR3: TGTGCCAGCAGCCAAGAAGGACGGGGGGACGGCTACACCTTC. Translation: CASSQEGRGDGYTF.

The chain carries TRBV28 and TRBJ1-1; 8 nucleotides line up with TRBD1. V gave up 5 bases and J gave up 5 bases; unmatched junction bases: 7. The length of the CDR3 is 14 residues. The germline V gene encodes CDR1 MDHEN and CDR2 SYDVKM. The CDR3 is CASSTGQGRTEAFF. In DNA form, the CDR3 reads TGTGCCAGCAGTACCGGACAGGGCAGGACTGAAGCTTTCTTT.

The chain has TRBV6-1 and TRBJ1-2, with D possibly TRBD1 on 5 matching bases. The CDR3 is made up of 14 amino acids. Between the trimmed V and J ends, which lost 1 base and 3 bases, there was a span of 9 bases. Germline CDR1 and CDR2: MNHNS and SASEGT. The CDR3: CASSEGGADYGYTF. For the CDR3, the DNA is TGTGCCAGCAGTGAAGGCGGGGCGGACTATGGCTACACCTTC.

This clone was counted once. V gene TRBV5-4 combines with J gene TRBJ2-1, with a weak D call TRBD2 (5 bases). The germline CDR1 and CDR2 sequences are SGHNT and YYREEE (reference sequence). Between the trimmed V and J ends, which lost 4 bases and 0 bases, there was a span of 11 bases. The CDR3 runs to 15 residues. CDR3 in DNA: TGTGCCAGCAGCAGGACTCTAAACTCCTACAATGAGCAGTTCTTC. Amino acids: CASSRTLNSYNEQFF.

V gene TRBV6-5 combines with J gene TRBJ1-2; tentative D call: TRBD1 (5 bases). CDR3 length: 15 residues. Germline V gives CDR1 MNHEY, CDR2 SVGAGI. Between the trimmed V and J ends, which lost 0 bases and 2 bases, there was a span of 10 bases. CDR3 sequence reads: CASSYSTAGNYGYTF. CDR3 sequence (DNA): TGTGCCAGCAGTTACTCGACAGCGGGGAACTATGGCTACACCTTC.

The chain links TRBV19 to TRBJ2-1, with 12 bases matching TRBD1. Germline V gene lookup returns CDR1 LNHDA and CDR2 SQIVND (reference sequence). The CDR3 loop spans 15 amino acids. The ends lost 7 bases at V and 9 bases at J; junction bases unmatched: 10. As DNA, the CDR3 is TGTGCCAGTATTAACATCGGGACAGGGGGCGGTGAGCAGTTCTTC. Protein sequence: CASINIGTGGGEQFF.

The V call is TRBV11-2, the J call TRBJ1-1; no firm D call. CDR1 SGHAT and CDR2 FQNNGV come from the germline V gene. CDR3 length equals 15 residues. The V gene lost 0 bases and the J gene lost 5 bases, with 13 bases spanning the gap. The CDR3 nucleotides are TGTGCCAGCAGCTTAGATCGGTCAGGCTGGACTGAAGCTTTCTTT. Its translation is CASSLDRSGWTEAFF.

The CDR3: CASSLDGQGFIYGYTF. In DNA, the CDR3 is TGTGCCAGCAGCTTAGACGGACAGGGGTTTATCTATGGCTACACCTTC. V is TRBV7-9 and J is TRBJ1-2; TRBD1 aligns across 9 bases. Trimming took 1 base from V and 4 from J; bases not matched to a gene: 7. Germline CDR1 is SEHNR and CDR2 is FQNEAQ (reference sequence). CDR3 size: 16 residues. The whole variable domain, remainder taken from reference TRBV7-9 and TRBJ1-2, is DTGVSQNPRHKITKRGQNVTFRCDPISEHNRLYWYRQTLGQGPEFLTYFQNEAQLEKSRLLSDRFSAERPKGSFSTLEIQRTEQGDSAMYLCASSLDGQGFIYGYTFGSGTRLTVV.

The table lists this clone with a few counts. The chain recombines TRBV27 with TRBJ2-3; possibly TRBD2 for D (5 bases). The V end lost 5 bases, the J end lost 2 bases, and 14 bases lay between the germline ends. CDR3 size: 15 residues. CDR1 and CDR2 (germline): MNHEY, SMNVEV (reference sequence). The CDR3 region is CASSPPTDYTDTQYF. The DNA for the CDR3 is TGTGCCAGCAGTCCCCCAACAGACTACACAGATACGCAGTATTTT.

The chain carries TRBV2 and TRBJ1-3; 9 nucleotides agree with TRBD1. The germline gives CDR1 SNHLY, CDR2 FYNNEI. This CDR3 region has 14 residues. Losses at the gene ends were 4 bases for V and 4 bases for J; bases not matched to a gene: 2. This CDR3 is CASSGTGGGNTIYF. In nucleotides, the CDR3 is TGTGCCAGCAGTGGAACAGGGGGCGGAAACACCATATATTTT.

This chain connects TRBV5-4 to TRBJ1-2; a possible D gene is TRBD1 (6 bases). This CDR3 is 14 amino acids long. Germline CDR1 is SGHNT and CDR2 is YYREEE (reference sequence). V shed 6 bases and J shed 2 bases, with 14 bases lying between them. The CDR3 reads CASTPPGQNYGYTF. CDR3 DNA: TGTGCCAGCACCCCTCCCGGACAGAACTATGGCTACACCTTC.

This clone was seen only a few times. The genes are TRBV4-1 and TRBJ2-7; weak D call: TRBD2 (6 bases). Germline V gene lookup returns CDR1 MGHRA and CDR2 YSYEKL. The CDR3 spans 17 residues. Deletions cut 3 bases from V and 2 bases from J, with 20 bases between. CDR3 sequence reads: CASSQGLSGGTPYEQYF. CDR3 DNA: TGCGCCAGCAGCCAGGGTCTTAGCGGCGGAACCCCCTACGAGCAGTACTTC.

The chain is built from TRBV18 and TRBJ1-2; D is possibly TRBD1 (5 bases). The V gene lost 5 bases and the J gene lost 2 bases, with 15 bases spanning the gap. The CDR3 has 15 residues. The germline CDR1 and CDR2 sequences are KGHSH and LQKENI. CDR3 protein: CASSLPGLKNYGYTF. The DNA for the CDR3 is TGTGCCAGCTCATTACCGGGACTTAAAAACTATGGCTACACCTTC.

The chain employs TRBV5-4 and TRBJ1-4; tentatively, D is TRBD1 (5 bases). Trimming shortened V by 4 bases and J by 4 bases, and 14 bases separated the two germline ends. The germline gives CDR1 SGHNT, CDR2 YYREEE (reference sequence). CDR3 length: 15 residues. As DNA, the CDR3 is TGTGCCAGCAGCACGGGACTTACCCTTAATGAAAAACTGTTTTTT. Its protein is CASSTGLTLNEKLFF. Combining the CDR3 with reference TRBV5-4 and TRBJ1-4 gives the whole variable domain ETGVTQSPTHLIKTRGQQVTLRCSSQSGHNTVSWYQQALGQGPQFIFQYYREEENGRGNFPPRFSGLQFPNYSSELNVNALELDDSALYLCASSTGLTLNEKLFFGSGTQLSVL.

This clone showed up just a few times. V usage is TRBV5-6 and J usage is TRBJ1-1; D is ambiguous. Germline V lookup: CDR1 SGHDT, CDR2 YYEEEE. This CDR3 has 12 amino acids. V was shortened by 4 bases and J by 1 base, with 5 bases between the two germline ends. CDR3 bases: TGTGCCAGCAGCGAGGGGAACACTGAAGCTTTCTTT. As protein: CASSEGNTEAFF.

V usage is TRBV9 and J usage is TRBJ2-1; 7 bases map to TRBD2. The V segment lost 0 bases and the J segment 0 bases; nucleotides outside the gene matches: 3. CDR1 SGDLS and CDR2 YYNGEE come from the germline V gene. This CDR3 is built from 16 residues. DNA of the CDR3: TGTGCCAGCAGCGTAGCCTCGGGGGGCTCCTACAATGAGCAGTTCTTC. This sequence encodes CASSVASGGSYNEQFF.

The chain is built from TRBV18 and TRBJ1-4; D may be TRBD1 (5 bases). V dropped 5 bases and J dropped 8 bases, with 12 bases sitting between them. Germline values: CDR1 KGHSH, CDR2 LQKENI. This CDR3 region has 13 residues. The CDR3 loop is CASSSSTAEKLFF. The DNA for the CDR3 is TGTGCCAGCTCATCCTCGACAGCCGAAAAACTGTTTTTT.

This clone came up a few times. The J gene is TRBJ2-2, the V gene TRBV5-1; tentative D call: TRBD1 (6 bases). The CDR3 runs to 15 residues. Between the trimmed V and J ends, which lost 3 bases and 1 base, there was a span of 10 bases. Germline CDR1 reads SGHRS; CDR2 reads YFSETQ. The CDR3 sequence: CASSSGAGNTGELFF. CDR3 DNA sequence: TGCGCCAGCAGCTCAGGGGCGGGGAACACCGGGGAGCTGTTTTTT.

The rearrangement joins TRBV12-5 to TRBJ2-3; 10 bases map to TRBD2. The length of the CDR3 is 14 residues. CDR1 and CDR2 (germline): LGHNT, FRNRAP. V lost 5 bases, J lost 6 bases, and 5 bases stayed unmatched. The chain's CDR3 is CASGLSGGRDTQYF. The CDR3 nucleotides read TGTGCTAGTGGTCTTAGCGGGGGGCGGGATACGCAGTATTTT.

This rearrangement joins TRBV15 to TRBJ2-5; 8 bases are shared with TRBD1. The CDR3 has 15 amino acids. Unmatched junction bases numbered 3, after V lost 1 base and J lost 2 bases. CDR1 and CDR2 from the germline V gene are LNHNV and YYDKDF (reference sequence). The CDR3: CATSRGGQEQETQYF. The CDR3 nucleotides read TGTGCCACCAGCAGAGGGGGACAGGAGCAAGAGACCCAGTACTTC.

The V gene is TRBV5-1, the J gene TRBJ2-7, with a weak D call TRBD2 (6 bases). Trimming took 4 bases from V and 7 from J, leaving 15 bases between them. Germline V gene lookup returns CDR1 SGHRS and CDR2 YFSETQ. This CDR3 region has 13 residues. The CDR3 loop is CASSGGSTGEQYF. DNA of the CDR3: TGCGCCAGCAGCGGGGGGTCTACGGGGGAGCAGTACTTC. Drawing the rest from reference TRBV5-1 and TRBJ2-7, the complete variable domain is KAGVTQTPRYLIKTRGQQVTLSCSPISGHRSVSWYQQTPGQGLQFLFEYFSETQRNKGNFPGRFSGRQFSNSRSEMNVSTLELGDSALYLCASSGGSTGEQYFGPGTRLTVT.

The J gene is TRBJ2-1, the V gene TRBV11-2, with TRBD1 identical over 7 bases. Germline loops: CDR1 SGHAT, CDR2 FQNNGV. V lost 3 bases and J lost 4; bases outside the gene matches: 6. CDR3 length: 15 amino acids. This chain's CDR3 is CASSFRTGSYNEQFF. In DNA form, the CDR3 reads TGTGCCAGCAGCTTCCGGACAGGATCTTACAATGAGCAGTTCTTC.

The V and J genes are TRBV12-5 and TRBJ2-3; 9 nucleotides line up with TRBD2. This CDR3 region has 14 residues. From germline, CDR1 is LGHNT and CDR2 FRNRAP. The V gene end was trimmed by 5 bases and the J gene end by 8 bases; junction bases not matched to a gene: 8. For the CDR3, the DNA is TGTGCTAGTGGTCAGCGGGGGGAACAGGGTACGCAGTATTTT. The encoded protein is CASGQRGEQGTQYF.

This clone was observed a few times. This CDR3 reads CASSALVRGGDEKLFF. The CDR3 region has the DNA TGTGCCAGCAGCGCCCTCGTAAGGGGAGGTGATGAAAAACTGTTTTTT. The J gene is TRBJ1-4, the V gene TRBV4-2, with D tentatively TRBD1 (5 bases). CDR1 is LGHNA, CDR2 YNFKEQ, per germline. Trimming shortened V by 5 bases and J by 6 bases, and 19 bases separated the two germline ends. The CDR3 has 16 amino acids.

The CDR3 DNA reads TGTGCCAGCAGCTTGGGGGGAGCCCAAACCTACGAGCAGTACTTC. Residues: CASSLGGAQTYEQYF. The chain joins TRBV7-8 to TRBJ2-7, with D maybe TRBD2 (6 bases). The CDR3 covers 15 residues. V gave up 3 bases and J gave up 2 bases, with 14 bases separating them. CDR1 and CDR2 (germline): SGHVS, FQNEAQ.